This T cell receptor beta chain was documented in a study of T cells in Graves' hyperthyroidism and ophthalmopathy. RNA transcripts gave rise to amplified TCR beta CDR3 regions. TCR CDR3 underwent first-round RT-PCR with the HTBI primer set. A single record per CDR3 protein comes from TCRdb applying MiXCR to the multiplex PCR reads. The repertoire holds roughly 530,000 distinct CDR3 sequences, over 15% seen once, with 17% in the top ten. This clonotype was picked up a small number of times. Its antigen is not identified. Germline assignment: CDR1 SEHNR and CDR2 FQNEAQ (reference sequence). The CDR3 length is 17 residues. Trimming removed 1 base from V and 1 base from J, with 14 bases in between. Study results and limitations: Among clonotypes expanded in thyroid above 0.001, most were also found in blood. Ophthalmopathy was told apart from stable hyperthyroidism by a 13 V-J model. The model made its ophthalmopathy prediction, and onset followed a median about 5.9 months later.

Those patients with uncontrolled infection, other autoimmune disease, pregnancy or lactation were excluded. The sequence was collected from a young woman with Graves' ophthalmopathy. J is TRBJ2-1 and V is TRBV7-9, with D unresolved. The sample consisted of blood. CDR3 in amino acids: CASSLETGERSYNEQFF. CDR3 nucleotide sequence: TGTGCCAGCAGCTTAGAGACTGGGGAACGTTCCTACAATGAGCAGTTCTTC. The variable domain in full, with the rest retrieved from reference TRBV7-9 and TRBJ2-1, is DTGVSQNPRHKITKRGQNVTFRCDPISEHNRLYWYRQTLGQGPEFLTYFQNEAQLEKSRLLSDRFSAERPKGSFSTLEIQRTEQGDSAMYLCASSLETGERSYNEQFFGPGTRLTVL.